The present entry profiles one TCR beta chain with its context. This sample was included in a study of blood T cell repertoires in COVID-19. Clones were sequenced by immunoSEQ multiplex PCR, and TCRdb holds only the in-frame ones, with some missing. The profile shows approximately 220,000 clones, 85% to 90% of them singletons. The CDR3 is made up of 16 amino acids. Trimming stripped 4 bases from V and 3 bases from J, with 15 bases between. Germline lookup yields CDR1 KGHSH and CDR2 LQKENI. Participants had their cohort set by participant-reported clinical history. The sample was PBMCs or T cells enriched from blood (not recorded which). This receptor was obtained from a man aged 25 to 40 who had been exposed to COVID-19. The gene calls are TRBV18 and TRBJ1-4, with D uncertain. The CDR3 DNA is TGTGCCAGCTCACTCAAGCCGCGGGGTTCTAATGAAAAACTGTTTTTT. Protein: CASSLKPRGSNEKLFF.